Reported below is one T cell receptor (beta chain). This sample is part of a study of blood T cell repertoires in COVID-19. Looking at the study overall: Researchers got acute and convalescent COVID-19 samples from the United States, Italy and Spain. From T cells, B-cell-depleted T cells, or PBMCs came the material, which was cDNA or gDNA.

Germline values: CDR1 SGHAT, CDR2 FQNNGV. Between the trimmed V and J ends, which lost 9 bases and 2 bases, there was a span of 19 bases. The CDR3 totals 15 residues. How the authors handled the data: Reference gene primer amplification gave estimated nucleated cell counts. TCRdb keeps only in-frame clones here, not all; method: immunoSEQ multiplex PCR. V and J calls and clone size are as listed in that table; D and trimming were resolved from the DNA. The data contain tens of thousands of clones, approximately 91% of them singletons. V and J are TRBV11-2 and TRBJ1-2; perhaps TRBD1 as D (5 bases). This clonotype originated in a man aged 50-59 years with active COVID-19. Sequenced: peripheral blood. The CDR3 bases are TGTGCCAGTTCCCTCTTTAGGGGAAAAAACTATGGCTACACCTTC. Translated: CASSLFRGKNYGYTF.